Ten or more counts support the clone carrying this TCR beta chain. No antigen is known for it. V shed 4 bases and J shed 1 base, with 1 base lying between them. CDR3 size: 11 residues. Germline CDR1 and CDR2: SNHLY and FYNNEI. Both iRepertoire HTBI primers and Arm-PCR of CDR3 regions were used to build the TCR beta libraries. TCRdb re-called the multiplex PCR reads through MiXCR, storing one row per CDR3 protein. The top ten hold around 13% of the sample, which has around 430,000 distinct CDR3 sequences, 20% to 25% seen once. These data originate in a study of regulatory T cells in long-lasting Graves disease. General study findings and limits: Accuracy was possibly reduced by small sample size. Thyroid tissue was not studied; only peripheral blood was.

Sample time point: persistent/refractory GD, antithyroid drugs over 5 years with positive TRAb. Preparation of the TCR library used RNA extracted from PBMCs. Each of the patients was recruited from an endocrinology department situated in Xi'an, China. EDTA tubes received approximately 8.4 milliliters of collected peripheral blood. J is TRBJ1-1 and V is TRBV2; no clear D gene. Source: peripheral blood mononuclear cells (PBMCs), taken when the disease was refractory, from a patient treated with antithyroid drugs. The receptor was isolated from a female donor with Graves disease. The DNA for the CDR3 is TGTGCCAGCAGTGCGAACACTGAAGCTTTCTTT. Residues: CASSANTEAFF.